This T cell receptor beta chain derives from a study of shared clonotypes between healthy human individuals. Study as a whole: Per donor, three plates held CD4 naive cells, three held CD4 memory, two held CD8 naive and one held CD8 memory.

The study's findings and limits: With few donors, the genetic and exposure-history diversity represented was limited. Larger estimated richness was generally recorded for naive subsets relative to memory subsets.

Selected positively for CCR7 and CD45RO-negative, naive CD8 cells excluded terminally differentiated effector memory CD45RA+ cells. Caucasian adults living in Nashville, Tennessee, provided all samples. Of note for this clone: Its target is unknown.

Clones were read by immunoSEQ multiplex PCR, and TCRdb kept only the in-frame ones, dropping some. Among about 750,000 clones listed, more than 85% were seen once. The V gene's germline CDR1 is SGDLS and CDR2 YYNGEE. V was cut by 4 bases and J by 4 bases, with 14 bases left in between. This CDR3 is 14 amino acids long. The receptor was isolated from a young man in good health. Input material: naive CD8+ T cells sorted from blood. V and J are TRBV9 and TRBJ2-5; perhaps TRBD1 as D (5 bases). The CDR3 protein is CASSSRPDRETQYF. The CDR3 DNA follows: TGTGCCAGCAGCTCCCGCCCCGACAGAGAGACCCAGTACTTC.